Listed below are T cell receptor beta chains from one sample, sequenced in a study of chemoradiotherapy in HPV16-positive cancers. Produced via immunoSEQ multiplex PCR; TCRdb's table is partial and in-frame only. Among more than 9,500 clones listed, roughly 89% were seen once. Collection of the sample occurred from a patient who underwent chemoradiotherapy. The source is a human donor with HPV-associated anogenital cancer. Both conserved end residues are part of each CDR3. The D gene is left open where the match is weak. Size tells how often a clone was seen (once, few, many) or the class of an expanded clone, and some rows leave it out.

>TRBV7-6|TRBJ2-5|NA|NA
CASSLDPGPQETQYF
TGTGCCAGCAGCTTAGATCCGGGACCGCAAGAGACCCAGTACTTC
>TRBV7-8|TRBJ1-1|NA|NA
CASSSDTNTEAFF
TGTGCCAGCAGCAGCGACACGAACACTGAAGCTTTCTTT
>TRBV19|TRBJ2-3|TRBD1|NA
CASSKRTGSVDTQYF
TGTGCCAGTAGTAAAAGGACAGGATCGGTTGATACGCAGTATTTT
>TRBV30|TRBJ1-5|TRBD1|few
CAWSTETGRSNQPQHF
TGTGCCTGGAGTACTGAGACAGGGAGGAGCAATCAGCCCCAGCATTTT
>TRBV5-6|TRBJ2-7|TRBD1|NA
CASSTTGQGGDEQYF
TGTGCCAGCAGCACGACTGGACAGGGCGGGGACGAGCAGTACTTC
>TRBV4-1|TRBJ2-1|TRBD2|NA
CASSALTSGNEQFF
TGCGCCAGCAGCGCACTTACTAGCGGGAATGAGCAGTTCTTC
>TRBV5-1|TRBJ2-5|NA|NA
CASSLAMLQETQYF
TGCGCCAGCAGCTTGGCTATGCTTCAAGAGACCCAGTACTTC
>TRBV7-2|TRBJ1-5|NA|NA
CASSRRAGQPQHF
TGTGCCAGCAGCCGCCGTGCGGGTCAGCCCCAGCATTTT
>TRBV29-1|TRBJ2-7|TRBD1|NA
CSVEPGTGSSYEQYF
TGCAGCGTTGAACCCGGGACAGGGAGCTCCTACGAGCAGTACTTC
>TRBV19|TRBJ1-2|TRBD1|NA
CASSSFGQGSYGYTF
TGTGCCAGTAGTTCATTCGGACAGGGGAGCTATGGCTACACCTTC